Many counts were recorded for the clone carrying this TCR beta chain. Its antigen remains unidentified. This sample was included in a study of T cells in Graves' hyperthyroidism and ophthalmopathy. The V end was cut by 6 bases, the J end by 0 bases, with 17 bases between. The CDR3 has 16 residues. Germline V lookup: CDR1 MNHNY, CDR2 SVGAGI (reference sequence). Study-wide results and caveats: Most expanded thyroid clonotypes above 0.001 recurred in blood. By a 13 V-J model, ophthalmopathy was set apart from stable hyperthyroidism.

The CDR3 regions of TCR beta were amplified from RNA transcripts. HTBI primers were the set used in a first-round RT-PCR of the TCR CDR3. One entry per CDR3 protein, called by TCRdb with MiXCR from the multiplex PCR reads. The table shows roughly 100,000 distinct CDR3 sequences, with 47% occurring only once. The chain combines TRBV6-6 with TRBJ1-1, with D possibly being TRBD1 (6 bases). Specimen: blood. The source is a man aged 35 to 55 with Graves' hyperthyroidism. The CDR3 nucleotides are TGTGCCAGCAGCGACGCAGGGGCGGCAATGAACACTGAAGCTTTCTTT. Translated: CASSDAGAAMNTEAFF.